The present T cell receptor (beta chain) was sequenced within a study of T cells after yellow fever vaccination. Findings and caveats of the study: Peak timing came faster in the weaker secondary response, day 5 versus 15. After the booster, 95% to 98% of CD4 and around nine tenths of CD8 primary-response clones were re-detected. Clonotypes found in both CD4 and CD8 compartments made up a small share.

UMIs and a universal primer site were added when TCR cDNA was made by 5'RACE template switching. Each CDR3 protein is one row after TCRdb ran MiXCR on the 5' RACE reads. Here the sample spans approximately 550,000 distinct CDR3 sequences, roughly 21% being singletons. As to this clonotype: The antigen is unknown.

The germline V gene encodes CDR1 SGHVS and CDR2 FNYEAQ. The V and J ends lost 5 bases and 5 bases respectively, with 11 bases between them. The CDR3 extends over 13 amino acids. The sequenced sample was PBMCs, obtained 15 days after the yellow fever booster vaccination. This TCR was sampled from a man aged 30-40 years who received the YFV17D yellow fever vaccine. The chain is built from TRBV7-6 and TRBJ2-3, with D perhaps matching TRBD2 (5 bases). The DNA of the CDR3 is TGTGCCAGCAGCCCGGAGGTTGGAGATACGCAGTATTTT. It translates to CASSPEVGDTQYF.